This paragraph covers one T cell receptor beta chain sequence. The sample holds a few counts of this clonotype. The antigen this receptor binds is unknown. No qualities accompany the bases; no much larger clone lies one base away. Interpreted using the paper, the treatment or condition label stands for: approximately nine-day PBMC culture with coronavirus spike peptide pools or control peptides (ViraFEST assay). The ViraFEST assay was used in the study, in which antigen-specific T cells were expanded with peptide pools and expanded clonotypes were subsequently identified by TCR sequencing. The convalescent patients' positive SARS-CoV-2 PCR tests fell between March and December 2020, which was before the Alpha, Beta and Delta variants emerged in the United States. PBMCs were cultured at around 2 million per well in IMDM supplemented with 5% human AB serum and 8.5 to 10 IU/ml IL-2, with about 9 ug/ml peptide pools added. Half of the culture medium was replaced with fresh IL-2-containing medium on days 3 and 7. Once the cells had been in culture for 10 days, the EasySep CD4+ T cell isolation kit was used to isolate CD4+ T cells by negative selection. Ficoll-Paque Plus gradient centrifugation was used to isolate PBMCs from whole blood, and the isolated PBMCs were then either used fresh or cryopreserved at -140C. Triplicate wells were generally used for each culture condition.

The data belong to a study of vaccination and CD4 T cells after COVID-19 (dated by TCRdb to 2022 to 2024). Describing the broader study: SARS-CoV-2 positivity had been established in the convalescent patients by nasal swab PCR, and mild disease was recorded in about 9 of these patients and severe disease in one. The convalescent cohort comprised six males and four females, including two Hispanic individuals, seven Caucasians, two Asians and one multiracial person. Participants got two doses of the Pfizer-BioNTech BNT162b2 vaccine (n=8) or two doses of the Moderna mRNA-1273 vaccine (n=2). Post-COVID blood samples from convalescent patients were collected a median of approximately 93 days after diagnosis, with a range of 35 to 161 days. Post-vaccine blood samples were collected a median of around 70 days after the second vaccine dose, ranging from about 14 to 241 days. For stimulating the cultures, overlapping spike peptide pools were used, derived from SARS-CoV-2 as well as from the common cold coronaviruses HCoV-NL63, HCoV-OC43 and HCoV-229E. Control cultures received a CEFX viral epitope pool as the positive control, an HIV-1 Nef peptide pool as the negative control, or no peptide. In nine to eleven COVID-19 convalescent patients and a few infection-naive healthy vaccine recipients, researchers compared the spike-specific CD4+ TCR repertoire from before mRNA vaccination with the repertoire from after.

What the research found in general, with its limitations: The median number of SARS-CoV-2-reactive clonotypes rose from 20 to 25 after infection to 38 after vaccination, but the change was not significant. Of the vaccine-specific clones found in convalescent patients, nearly all (304 of 307) were mono-reactive for SARS-CoV-2 spike instead of being cross-reactive with common cold coronaviruses. Among convalescent patients, a median roughly 90% of the SARS-CoV-2-reactive clones seen after vaccination appeared only after vaccination, which suggests priming specific to the vaccine. Only a relatively small number of convalescent patients were included in the study, and early timepoints following natural infection were not analyzed.

Library creation used PCR. DNA from cultured CD4+ T cells was subjected to TCR sequencing with the Oncomine TCR Beta short-read assay at the Johns Hopkins FTIC core. The QIAamp micro DNA kit was used to extract genomic DNA from the cultured CD4+ T cells. The Oncomine TCR Beta libraries from cultured CD4+ T cells were pooled using unique dual indexes and then sequenced on an Illumina iSeq 100. Turning to the authors' computational methods: Non-productive sequences were filtered out, and CDR3s that did not start with C, did not end with F or W, or were shorter than 7 amino acids were discarded. Antigen-specific clonotypes were identified with the MANAFEST web application by comparing peptide-stimulated wells with reference and other culture wells. An FDR below 0.05, an odds ratio above 5, and a productive frequency above 0.1% in at least two of three replicate wells were required for clones to be considered positive. A clonotype counted as cross-reactive if it showed significant expansion both in the SARS-CoV-2 spike wells and in at least one common cold coronavirus spike condition. Levenshtein distances (stringdist) and unrooted phylogenetic trees (ape) in R version 3.6.1 were used to assess CDR3 homology. TCRdb applied fastp at Q25 and MiXCR to the public reads, then kept only in-frame beta chains. Each record represents a unique CDR3 protein, reported with the most common genes and DNA among its rows. The V and J calls follow TCRdb's processing rather than the paper's. For this sample there are some 14,000 distinct CDR3 sequences; 20% to 25% appear just once. Of the sample, over 15% is held by the ten largest clones.

The CDR3 has 15 amino acids, counting the end cysteine and phenylalanine. CDR3 DNA is the only sequence kept; it has 45 bases, read in frame from the first base. V is trimmed back by 5 bases and J by 4 bases, and the junction contains 7 bases that no gene match accounts for. CDR1 and CDR2, per the germline V gene, are MDHEN and SYDVKM. This clonotype was sampled from a human donor who had recovered from COVID-19. The sample was CD4+ T cells from blood, cultured in vitro, taken after SARS-CoV-2 vaccination. The receptor chain draws on TRBV28 and TRBJ2-7, with 11 bases in between that match TRBD1. CDR3 region: CASSDMDRGLYEQYF. At the DNA level, the sequence is TGTGCCAGCAGTGACATGGACAGGGGGCTATACGAGCAGTACTTC.